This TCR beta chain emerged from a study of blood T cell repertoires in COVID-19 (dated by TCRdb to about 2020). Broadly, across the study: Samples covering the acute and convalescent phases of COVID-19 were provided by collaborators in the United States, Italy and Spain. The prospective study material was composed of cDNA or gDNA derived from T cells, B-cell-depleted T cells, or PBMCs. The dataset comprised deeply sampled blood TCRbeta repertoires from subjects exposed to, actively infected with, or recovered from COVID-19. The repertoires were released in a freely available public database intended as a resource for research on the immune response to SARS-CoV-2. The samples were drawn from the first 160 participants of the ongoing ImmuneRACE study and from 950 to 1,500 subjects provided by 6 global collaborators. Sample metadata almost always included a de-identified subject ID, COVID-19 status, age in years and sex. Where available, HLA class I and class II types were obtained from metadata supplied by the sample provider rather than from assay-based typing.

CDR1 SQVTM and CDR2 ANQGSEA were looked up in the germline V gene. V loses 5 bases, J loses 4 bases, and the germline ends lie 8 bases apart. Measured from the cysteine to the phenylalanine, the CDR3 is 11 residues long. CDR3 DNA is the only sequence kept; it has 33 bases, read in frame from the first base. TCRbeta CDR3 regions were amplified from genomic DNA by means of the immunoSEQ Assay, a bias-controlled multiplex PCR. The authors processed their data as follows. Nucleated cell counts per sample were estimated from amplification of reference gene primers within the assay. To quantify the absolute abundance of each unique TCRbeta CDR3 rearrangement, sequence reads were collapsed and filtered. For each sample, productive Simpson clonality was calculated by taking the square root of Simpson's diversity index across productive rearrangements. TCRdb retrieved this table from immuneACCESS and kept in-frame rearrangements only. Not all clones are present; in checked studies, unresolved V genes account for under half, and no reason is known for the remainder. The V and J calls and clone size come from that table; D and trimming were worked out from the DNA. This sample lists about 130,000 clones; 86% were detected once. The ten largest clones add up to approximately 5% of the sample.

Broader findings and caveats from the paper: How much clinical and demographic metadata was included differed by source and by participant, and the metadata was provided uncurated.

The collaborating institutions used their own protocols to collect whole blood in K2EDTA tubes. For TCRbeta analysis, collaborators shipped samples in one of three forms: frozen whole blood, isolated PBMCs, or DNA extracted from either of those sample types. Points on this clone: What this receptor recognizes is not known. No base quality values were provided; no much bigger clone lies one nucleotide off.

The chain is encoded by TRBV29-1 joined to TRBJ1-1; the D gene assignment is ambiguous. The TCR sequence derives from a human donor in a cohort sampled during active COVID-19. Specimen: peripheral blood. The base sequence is TGCAGCGTTTGGGCGAGCACTGAAGCTTTCTTT. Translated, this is CSVWASTEAFF.